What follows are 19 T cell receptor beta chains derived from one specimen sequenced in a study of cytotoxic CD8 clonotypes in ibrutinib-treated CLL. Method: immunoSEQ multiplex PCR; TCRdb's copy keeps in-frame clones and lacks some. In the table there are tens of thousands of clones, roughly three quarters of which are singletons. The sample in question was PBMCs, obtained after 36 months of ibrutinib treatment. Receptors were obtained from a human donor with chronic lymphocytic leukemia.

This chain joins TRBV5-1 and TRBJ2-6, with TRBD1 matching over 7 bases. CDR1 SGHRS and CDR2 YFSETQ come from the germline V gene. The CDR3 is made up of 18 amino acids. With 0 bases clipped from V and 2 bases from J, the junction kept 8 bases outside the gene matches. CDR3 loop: CASSLAPTGVAGANVLTF. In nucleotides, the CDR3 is TGCGCCAGCAGCTTGGCGCCCACAGGGGTAGCTGGGGCCAACGTCCTGACTTTC.

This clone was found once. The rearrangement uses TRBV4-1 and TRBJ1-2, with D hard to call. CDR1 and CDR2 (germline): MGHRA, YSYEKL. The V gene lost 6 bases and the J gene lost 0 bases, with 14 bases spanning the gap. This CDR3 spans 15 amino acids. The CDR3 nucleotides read TGCGCCAGCAGAGAAAATAGCGGGCCTAACTATGGCTACACCTTC. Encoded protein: CASRENSGPNYGYTF.

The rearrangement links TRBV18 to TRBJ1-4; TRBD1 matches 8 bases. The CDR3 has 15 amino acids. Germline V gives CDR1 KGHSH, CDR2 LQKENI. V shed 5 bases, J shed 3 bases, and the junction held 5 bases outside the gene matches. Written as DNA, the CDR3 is TGTGCCAGCTCAAGTGGACAGGGTTCTAATGAAAAACTGTTTTTT. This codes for CASSSGQGSNEKLFF.

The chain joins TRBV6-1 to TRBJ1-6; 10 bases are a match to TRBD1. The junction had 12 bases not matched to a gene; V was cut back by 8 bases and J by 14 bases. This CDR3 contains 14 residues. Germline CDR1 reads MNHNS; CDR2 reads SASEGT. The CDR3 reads CASEAGTGVPALHF. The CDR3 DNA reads TGTGCCAGCGAAGCCGGGACAGGGGTTCCGGCCCTCCACTTT.

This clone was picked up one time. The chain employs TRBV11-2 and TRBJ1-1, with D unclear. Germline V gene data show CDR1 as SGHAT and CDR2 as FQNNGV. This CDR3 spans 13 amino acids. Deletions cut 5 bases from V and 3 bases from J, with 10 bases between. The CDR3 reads CASSQHEDTEAFF. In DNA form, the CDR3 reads TGTGCCAGCAGCCAACACGAAGACACTGAAGCTTTCTTT.

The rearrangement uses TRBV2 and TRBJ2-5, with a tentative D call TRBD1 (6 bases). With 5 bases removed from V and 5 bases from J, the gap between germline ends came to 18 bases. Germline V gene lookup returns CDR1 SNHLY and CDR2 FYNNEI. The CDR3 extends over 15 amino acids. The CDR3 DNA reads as TGTGCCAGCAGTATAGGTGACAGGTTTGACGAGACCCAGTACTTC. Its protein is CASSIGDRFDETQYF.

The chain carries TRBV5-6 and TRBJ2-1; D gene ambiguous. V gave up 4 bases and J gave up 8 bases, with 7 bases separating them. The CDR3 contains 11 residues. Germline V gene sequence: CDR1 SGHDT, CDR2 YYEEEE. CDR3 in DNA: TGTGCCAGCAGCCATACGGATGAGCAGTTCTTC. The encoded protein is CASSHTDEQFF. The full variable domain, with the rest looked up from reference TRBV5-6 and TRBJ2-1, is DAGVTQSPTHLIKTRGQQVTLRCSPKSGHDTVSWYQQALGQGPQFIFQYYEEEERQRGNFPDRFSGHQFPNYSSELNVNALLLGDSALYLCASSHTDEQFFGPGTRLTVL.

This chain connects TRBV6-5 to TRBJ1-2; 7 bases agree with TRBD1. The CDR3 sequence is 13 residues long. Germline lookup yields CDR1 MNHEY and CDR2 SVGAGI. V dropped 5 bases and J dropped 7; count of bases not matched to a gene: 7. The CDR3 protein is CASSIDRESGYTF. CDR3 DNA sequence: TGTGCCAGCAGTATTGACAGGGAGAGTGGCTACACCTTC.

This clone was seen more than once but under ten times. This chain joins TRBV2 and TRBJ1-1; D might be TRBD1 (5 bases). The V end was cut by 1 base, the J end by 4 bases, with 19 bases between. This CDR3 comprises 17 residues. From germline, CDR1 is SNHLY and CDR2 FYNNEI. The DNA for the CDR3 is TGTGCCAGCAGTGAAGGAGGTGGCTGGGGACGGGGCACTGAAGCTTTCTTT. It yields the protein CASSEGGGWGRGTEAFF.

CDR3 loop: CASSSKGNYGYTF. The CDR3 DNA reads as TGTGCCAGCAGTTCGAAGGGAAACTATGGCTACACCTTC. The chain carries TRBV28 and TRBJ1-2; no clear D. The CDR3 is 13 amino acids. Germline V CDR1 and CDR2: MDHEN, SYDVKM. Trimming cost V 4 bases and J 2 bases, with 8 bases left between them.

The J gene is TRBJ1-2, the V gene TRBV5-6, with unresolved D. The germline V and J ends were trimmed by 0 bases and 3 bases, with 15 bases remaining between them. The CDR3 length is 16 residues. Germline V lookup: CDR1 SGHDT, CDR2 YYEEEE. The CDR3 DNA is TGTGCCAGCAGCTTGGAGGCCCAGAACCACTACTATGGCTACACCTTC. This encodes CASSLEAQNHYYGYTF.

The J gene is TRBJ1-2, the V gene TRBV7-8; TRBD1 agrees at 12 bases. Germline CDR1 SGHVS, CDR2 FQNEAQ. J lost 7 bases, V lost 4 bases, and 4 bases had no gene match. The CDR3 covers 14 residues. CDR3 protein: CASSSGQGARGYTF. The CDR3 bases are TGTGCCAGCAGCTCGGGACAGGGGGCGCGTGGCTACACCTTC.

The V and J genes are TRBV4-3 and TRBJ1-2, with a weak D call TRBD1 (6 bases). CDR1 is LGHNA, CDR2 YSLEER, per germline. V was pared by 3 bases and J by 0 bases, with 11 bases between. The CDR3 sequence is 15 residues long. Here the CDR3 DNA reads TGCGCCAGCAGCCAGGGGGCGCGGGCTAACTATGGCTACACCTTC. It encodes CASSQGARANYGYTF.

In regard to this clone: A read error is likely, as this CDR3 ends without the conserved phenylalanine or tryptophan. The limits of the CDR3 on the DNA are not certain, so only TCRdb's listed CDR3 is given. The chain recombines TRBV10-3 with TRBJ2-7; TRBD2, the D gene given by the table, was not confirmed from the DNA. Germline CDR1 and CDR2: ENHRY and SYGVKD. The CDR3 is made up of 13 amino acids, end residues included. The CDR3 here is CAISDLGLAGPLL.

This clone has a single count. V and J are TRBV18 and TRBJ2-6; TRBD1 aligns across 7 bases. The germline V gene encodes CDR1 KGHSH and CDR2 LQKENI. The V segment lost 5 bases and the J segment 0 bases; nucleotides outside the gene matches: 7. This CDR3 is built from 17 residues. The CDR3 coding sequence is TGTGCCAGCTCAAGGGACAGACGTCTCTCTGGGGCCAACGTCCTGACTTTC. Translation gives CASSRDRRLSGANVLTF.

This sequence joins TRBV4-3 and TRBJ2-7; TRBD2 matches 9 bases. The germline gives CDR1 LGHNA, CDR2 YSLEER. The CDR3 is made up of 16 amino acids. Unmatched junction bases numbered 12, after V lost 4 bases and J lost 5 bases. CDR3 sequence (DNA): TGCGCCAGCAGCCCCCACGGCGGGGGGGCCATCGACGAGCAGTACTTC. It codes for CASSPHGGGAIDEQYF.

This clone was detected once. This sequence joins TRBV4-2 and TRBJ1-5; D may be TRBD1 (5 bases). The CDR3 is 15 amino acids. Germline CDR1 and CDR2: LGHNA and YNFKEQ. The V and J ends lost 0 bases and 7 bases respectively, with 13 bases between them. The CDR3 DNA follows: TGTGCCAGCAGCCAAGAAGAGGGGAACGGACAGCCCCAGCATTTT. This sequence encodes CASSQEEGNGQPQHF.

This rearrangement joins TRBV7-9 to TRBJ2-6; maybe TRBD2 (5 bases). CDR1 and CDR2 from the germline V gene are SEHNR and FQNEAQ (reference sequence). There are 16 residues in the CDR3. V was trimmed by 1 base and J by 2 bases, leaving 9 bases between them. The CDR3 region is CASSLDGNAGANVLTF. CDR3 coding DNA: TGTGCCAGCAGCTTAGACGGGAATGCTGGGGCCAACGTCCTGACTTTC.

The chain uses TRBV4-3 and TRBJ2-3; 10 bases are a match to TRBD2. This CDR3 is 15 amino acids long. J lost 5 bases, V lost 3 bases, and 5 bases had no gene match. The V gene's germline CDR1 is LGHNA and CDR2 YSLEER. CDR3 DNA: TGCGCCAGCAGCCACCCACTAGCGGGGCTAGATACGCAGTATTTT. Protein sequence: CASSHPLAGLDTQYF.